Shown below are 32 T cell receptor beta chains from a single sample sequenced in a study of blood T cell repertoires in COVID-19 (dated by TCRdb to the early 2020s). Library preparation was by the immunoSEQ multiplex PCR assay. This is the immuneACCESS table as TCRdb keeps it, with only in-frame sequences that have V and J called. A part of the clones is gone; compared with another copy, unresolved V genes explain less than half, and the rest is unexplained. Recorded for this sample are 86,000 or so clones; roughly three quarters of them occurred a single time. The top ten clonotypes cover about 10% of the sample. Sequenced input: peripheral blood. The receptors stem from a man between 65 and 85 years old with acute or convalescent COVID-19.

This clone was observed a single time. The chain joins TRBV11-2 to TRBJ1-2; 8 nucleotides match TRBD1. The CDR3 consists of 15 residues. Unmatched junction bases numbered 13, after V lost 5 bases and J lost 8 bases. Germline CDR1 SGHAT, CDR2 FQNNGV. The CDR3 DNA reads as TGTGCCAGCAGCCCCGGGACAGGTGCCGGATGGGGCTACACCTTC. Translating it yields CASSPGTGAGWGYTF.

This chain connects TRBV23-1 to TRBJ2-3; D call uncertain. TRBV23-1 is labeled an ORF, and its function is uncertain. V lost 10 bases and J 3 bases, leaving 5 bases between the germline ends. The CDR3 totals 10 residues. The DNA of the CDR3 is TGCGCCACCTGTACAGATACGCAGTATTTT. Encoded protein: CATCTDTQYF.

The V gene is TRBV6-1, the J gene TRBJ1-2, with 7 bases lining up with TRBD1. J was trimmed by 8 bases and V by 4 bases; bases with no gene match: 19. The CDR3 has 17 residues. CDR1 and CDR2 (germline): MNHNS, SASEGT. The CDR3 region has the DNA TGTGCCAGCAGTGGCCGGGACTTAAAGCCCCAGGGGGGAGGCTACACCTTC. Encoded protein: CASSGRDLKPQGGGYTF.

V and J are TRBV4-2 and TRBJ1-1; no clear D gene. Germline V CDR1 and CDR2: LGHNA, YNFKEQ. The V gene lost 5 bases and the J gene lost 2 bases, with 12 bases spanning the gap. The CDR3 spans 14 residues. The CDR3: CASSRSGENTEAFF. The CDR3 coding sequence is TGTGCCAGCAGCAGATCCGGGGAAAACACTGAAGCTTTCTTT.

V gene TRBV12-3 or TRBV12-4 combines with J gene TRBJ1-2; D unresolved. V lost 6 bases, J lost 6 bases, and 14 bases lay in between. The CDR3 covers 13 residues. The DNA of the CDR3 is TGTGCCAGCAGCCCGGGAAGAACTGATGGCTACACCTTC. Protein product: CASSPGRTDGYTF.

The rearrangement uses TRBV5-1 and TRBJ2-2, with 9 bases lining up with TRBD1. The CDR3 length is 14 residues. Losses at the gene ends were 3 bases for V and 6 bases for J; bases not matched to a gene: 3. Germline V gene lookup returns CDR1 SGHRS and CDR2 YFSETQ. The CDR3 DNA reads TGCGCCAGCAGCTCACAGGGGGCTGCCGGGGAGCTGTTTTTT. Encoded protein: CASSSQGAAGELFF.

This rearrangement joins TRBV10-3 to TRBJ1-1; D is unresolved. The CDR3 spans 13 residues. Germline V gene data show CDR1 as ENHRY and CDR2 as SYGVKD. The V gene lost 2 bases and the J gene lost 3 bases, with 7 bases spanning the gap. The CDR3 DNA reads TGTGCCATCAGTGAGACCGGGGACACTGAAGCTTTCTTT. Its translation is CAISETGDTEAFF.

This clone came up once. Here the CDR3 DNA reads TGCGCCAGCAGTCGATCACAGGGGTTAGCTGGGGCCAACGTCCTGACTTTC. Its protein product is CASSRSQGLAGANVLTF. V and J are TRBV23-1 and TRBJ2-6; TRBD1 matches at 7 bases. TRBV23-1 is noted as an ORF with a role that remains uncertain. V lost 4 bases and J lost 2; bases outside the gene matches: 8. The CDR3 runs to 17 residues.

The chain employs TRBV19 and TRBJ2-1; the D gene is possibly TRBD1 (5 bases). Trimming left V 4 bases short and J 7 bases short, with 14 bases between. Germline V lookup: CDR1 LNHDA, CDR2 SQIVND (reference sequence). The CDR3 runs to 14 residues. The CDR3 DNA follows: TGTGCCAGTAGTAACGTGCCCCCAGGGAATGAGCAGTTCTTC. Amino acids: CASSNVPPGNEQFF.

The rearrangement joins TRBV2 to TRBJ1-1; a weak D match, TRBD1 (6 bases). Between the trimmed V and J ends, which lost 6 bases and 0 bases, there was a span of 11 bases. This CDR3 has 14 amino acids. Germline lookup yields CDR1 SNHLY and CDR2 FYNNEI. The CDR3 is CASRVDSMNTEAFF. CDR3 nucleotide sequence: TGTGCCAGCAGGGTGGACAGCATGAACACTGAAGCTTTCTTT. Combining the CDR3 with reference TRBV2 and TRBJ1-1 gives the whole variable domain EPEVTQTPSHQVTQMGQEVILRCVPISNHLYFYWYRQILGQKVEFLVSFYNNEISEKSEIFDDQFSVERPDGSNFTLKIRSTKLEDSAMYFCASRVDSMNTEAFFGQGTRLTVV.

V usage is TRBV23-1 and J usage is TRBJ2-7; tentative D call: TRBD2 (7 bases). TRBV23-1 is classed as an ORF, of uncertain function. V lost 4 bases and J lost 2, with 15 bases in between. This CDR3 has 15 amino acids. In DNA, the CDR3 is TGCGCCAGCAGTCCATTGGGAGGGGGGCCCTACGAGCAGTACTTC. Its translation is CASSPLGGGPYEQYF.

V gene TRBV2 combines with J gene TRBJ2-3; D remains unclear. This CDR3 has 13 amino acids. The ends were cut back, 5 bases at V and 2 bases at J, with 8 bases in the middle. Germline CDR1 reads SNHLY; CDR2 reads FYNNEI. CDR3 bases: TGTGCCAGCAGTTTACCTAACACAGATACGCAGTATTTT. Encoded protein: CASSLPNTDTQYF.

The rearrangement links TRBV7-2 to TRBJ2-3, with 8 bases lining up with TRBD1. With V trimmed by 1 base and J by 4 bases, 4 bases remained unmatched. The length of the CDR3 is 15 residues. Germline V CDR1 and CDR2: SGHTA, FQGNSA. CDR3 protein: CASSLDGQGSDTQYF. The CDR3 DNA reads TGTGCCAGCAGCTTAGATGGACAGGGATCAGATACGCAGTATTTT. Based on the CDR3 plus reference TRBV7-2 and TRBJ2-3, the full variable domain is GAGVSQSPSNKVTEKGKDVELRCDPISGHTALYWYRQSLGQGLEFLIYFQGNSAPDKSGLPSDRFSAERTGGSVSTLTIQRTQQEDSAVYLCASSLDGQGSDTQYFGPGTRLTVL.

The table lists this clone with a count of one. The CDR3 reads CASRSGTVGVEQYF. The CDR3 nucleotides are TGTGCCAGCAGATCGGGGACTGTCGGGGTAGAGCAGTACTTC. V gene TRBV5-6 combines with J gene TRBJ2-7, with D possibly matching TRBD2 (6 bases). Germline-derived CDR1 and CDR2 are SGHDT and YYEEEE. The V end was cut by 5 bases, the J end by 7 bases, with 19 bases between. The CDR3 contains 14 residues.

V gene TRBV7-9 combines with J gene TRBJ1-2; D gene unclear. CDR3 length: 15 amino acids. V was pared by 3 bases and J by 2 bases, with 13 bases between. Germline CDR1 reads SEHNR; CDR2 reads FQNEAQ (reference sequence). The CDR3 reads CASSFTFGGNYGYTF. In DNA form, the CDR3 reads TGTGCCAGCAGCTTTACGTTTGGAGGGAACTATGGCTACACCTTC.

The chain recombines TRBV7-2 with TRBJ2-7; a possible D gene is TRBD1 (6 bases). Deletions cut 5 bases from V and 0 bases from J, with 8 bases between. This CDR3 has 13 amino acids. CDR1 and CDR2 from the germline V gene are SGHTA and FQGNSA. CDR3 bases: TGTGCCAGCAGCATGGGACACTCCTACGAGCAGTACTTC. Its protein is CASSMGHSYEQYF.

The V gene is TRBV6-5, the J gene TRBJ2-5; the match to TRBD1 covers 7 bases. CDR1 is MNHEY and CDR2 is SVGAGI in the germline V gene. The CDR3 length is 13 residues. J gave up 2 bases and V 6 bases, and 3 bases lay outside the gene matches. CDR3 protein: CASRGTVQETQYF. The CDR3 DNA reads TGTGCCAGCAGAGGGACAGTGCAAGAGACCCAGTACTTC.

CDR3 loop: CASKRNLDQPQHF. The DNA of the CDR3 is TGTGCCAGCAAGAGGAACCTTGATCAGCCCCAGCATTTT. V gene TRBV2 combines with J gene TRBJ1-5; D unclear. This CDR3 contains 13 residues. Germline assignment: CDR1 SNHLY and CDR2 FYNNEI. Trimming took off 7 bases at V and 5 bases at J, with 12 bases between the two ends.

This chain joins TRBV5-1 and TRBJ2-7; D possibly corresponds to TRBD1 (6 bases). V lost 4 bases to trimming and J lost 6 bases, with 17 bases between them. There are 14 residues in the CDR3. Germline V lookup: CDR1 SGHRS, CDR2 YFSETQ. In DNA, the CDR3 is TGCGCCAGCAGCGTCGTCCAGACAGGTCGCGAGCAGTACTTC. This gives the protein CASSVVQTGREQYF.

The V and J genes are TRBV3-1 (or the pseudogene TRBV3-2) and TRBJ2-3; 13 nucleotides agree with TRBD2. Trimming took 4 bases from V and 7 from J; bases not matched to a gene: 5. This CDR3 has 15 residues. The germline CDR1 and CDR2 sequences are LGHDT and YNNKEL (reference sequence). The CDR3 loop is CASSLTSGGAHTQYF. The CDR3 DNA sequence: TGTGCCAGCAGCCTCACTAGCGGGGGGGCACATACGCAGTATTTT.

The J gene is TRBJ2-2, the V gene TRBV28, with a tentative D call TRBD2 (5 bases). V was shortened by 7 bases and J by 7 bases, with 16 bases between the two germline ends. Germline CDR1 MDHEN, CDR2 SYDVKM. The CDR3 loop spans 14 amino acids. CDR3 in amino acids: CASTLRGDIGELFF. CDR3 in DNA: TGTGCCAGCACCCTTCGGGGTGACATCGGGGAGCTGTTTTTT.

This rearrangement joins TRBV6-5 to TRBJ2-2; 9 nucleotides align to TRBD1. Germline CDR1 is MNHEY and CDR2 is SVGAGI. The CDR3 spans 15 residues. The trim removed 7 bases at V and 5 bases at J, leaving 8 bases unmatched. The CDR3: CASKNRGQWTGELFF. The CDR3 region has the DNA TGTGCCAGCAAGAACAGGGGGCAGTGGACCGGGGAGCTGTTTTTT.

The gene calls are TRBV2 and TRBJ2-1; 7 nucleotides align to TRBD2. After removal of 11 bases from V and 6 bases from J, the junction contained 10 bases not matched to a gene. This CDR3 has 13 amino acids. Germline V lookup: CDR1 SNHLY, CDR2 FYNNEI. The CDR3 loop reads CASGGGEINEQFF. In nucleotides, the CDR3 is TGTGCCTCTGGGGGAGGGGAGATCAATGAGCAGTTCTTC.

This chain connects TRBV24-1 to TRBJ2-2, with D perhaps matching TRBD2 (7 bases). V was clipped by 0 bases and J by 4 bases, with 20 bases between them. Looked up from germline, CDR1 is KGHDR and CDR2 is SFDVKD. The CDR3 length is 19 residues. This CDR3 is CATSDLASPGGAFTGELFF. The CDR3 coding sequence is TGTGCCACCAGTGATTTGGCTAGCCCTGGGGGGGCATTCACCGGGGAGCTGTTTTTT.

The chain recombines TRBV2 with TRBJ2-5; D unclear. Germline V gives CDR1 SNHLY, CDR2 FYNNEI. V was cut by 2 bases and J by 3 bases, with 10 bases left in between. This CDR3 is 14 amino acids long. The CDR3 region is CASSERGSKETQYF. DNA of the CDR3: TGTGCCAGCAGTGAAAGAGGCAGCAAAGAGACCCAGTACTTC.

This clone was found once. This chain connects TRBV5-5 to TRBJ2-3, with 9 nucleotides matching TRBD1. The CDR3 covers 15 residues. The V and J ends lost 2 bases and 5 bases, in that order; junction bases with no gene match: 6. In germline, CDR1 is SGHKS, CDR2 YYEKEE (reference sequence). The CDR3 bases are TGTGCCAGCAGCTTTGACAGGGGGTTTGGAGATACGCAGTATTTT. Translated: CASSFDRGFGDTQYF.

This clone has only a few counts. This rearrangement joins TRBV7-6 to TRBJ1-1; D is perhaps TRBD1 (6 bases). The V and J ends lost 5 bases and 1 base respectively, with 11 bases between them. This CDR3 contains 14 residues. Germline V gene data show CDR1 as SGHVS and CDR2 as FNYEAQ. CDR3 in DNA: TGTGCCAGCAGCCCTCCGACAGGGAACACTGAAGCTTTCTTT. Encoded protein: CASSPPTGNTEAFF.

This clone was seen more than once but under ten times. V is TRBV5-1 and J is TRBJ1-2; 9 nucleotides line up with TRBD1. Germline assignment: CDR1 SGHRS and CDR2 YFSETQ. With 4 bases clipped from V and 6 bases from J, the junction kept 16 bases outside the gene matches. The CDR3 covers 17 residues. CDR3 coding DNA: TGCGCCAGCAGCGGGACAGGGACGGGGTACGGGAGTCATGGCTACACCTTC. Translation: CASSGTGTGYGSHGYTF.

CDR3 amino acids: CASSLGTGGWQPQHF. The CDR3 DNA sequence: TGTGCCAGCAGTTTAGGGACAGGGGGCTGGCAGCCCCAGCATTTT. The chain carries TRBV2 and TRBJ1-5, with 12 bases identical to TRBD1. V trimming: 5 bases; J trimming: 7 bases; junction bases outside the gene matches: 6. The germline gives CDR1 SNHLY, CDR2 FYNNEI. The CDR3 is 15 amino acids.

The chain uses TRBV2 and TRBJ2-3, with TRBD1 as a possible D gene (5 bases). The germline gives CDR1 SNHLY, CDR2 FYNNEI. Trimming removed 0 bases at V and 4 bases at J, with 11 bases between. This CDR3 spans 15 amino acids. In DNA, the CDR3 is TGTGCCAGCAGTGAAGCGGGGATAGGGGCAGATACGCAGTATTTT. Protein product: CASSEAGIGADTQYF.

In its sample, this clone was seen once. This rearrangement joins TRBV5-1 to TRBJ2-1; 8 bases are shared with TRBD1. Germline V gene lookup returns CDR1 SGHRS and CDR2 YFSETQ. The length of the CDR3 is 15 residues. V lost 3 bases to trimming and J lost 0 bases; unmatched junction nucleotides: 2. The chain's CDR3 is CASSWDRSSYNEQFF. The CDR3 DNA sequence: TGCGCCAGCAGCTGGGACAGGAGCTCCTACAATGAGCAGTTCTTC.

The CDR3 DNA reads as TGTGCCAGCAGCCCCTGGACAGGGGGCGGAAACACCATATATTTT. It encodes CASSPWTGGGNTIYF. This rearrangement joins TRBV14 to TRBJ1-3; 11 nucleotides match TRBD1. The V gene's germline CDR1 is SGHDN and CDR2 FVKESK. J gave up 4 bases and V 4 bases, and 3 bases lay outside the gene matches. CDR3 length: 15 residues. The full variable domain, completed using reference TRBV14 and TRBJ1-3, is EAGVTQFPSHSVIEKGQTVTLRCDPISGHDNLYWYRRVMGKEIKFLLHFVKESKQDESGMPNNRFLAERTGGTYSTLKVQPAELEDSGVYFCASSPWTGGGNTIYFGEGSWLTVV.